The 2 T cell receptor beta chains presented below share a single source sample, sequenced in a study of blood T cell repertoires in COVID-19. TCRdb keeps only in-frame clones here, not all; method: immunoSEQ multiplex PCR. The repertoire holds approximately 400,000 clones, with more than 70% as singletons. The sequencing input was PBMCs or T cells enriched from blood (not recorded which). These receptors were collected from a man younger than 40 who had recovered from COVID-19.

The genes are TRBV6-5 and TRBJ1-3; possible D gene TRBD1, 6 bases. Germline V gene sequence: CDR1 MNHEY, CDR2 SVGAGI. This CDR3 contains 15 residues. Trimming stripped 4 bases from V and 2 bases from J, with 12 bases between. The CDR3: CASSLNRAAGNTIYF. CDR3 coding DNA: TGTGCCAGCAGTTTAAACAGGGCTGCTGGAAACACCATATATTTT.

Of note for this clone: The same CDR3 is also encoded by other DNA sequences in this sample. The chain carries TRBV4-3 and TRBJ2-2; a weak D match, TRBD1 (6 bases). The CDR3 extends over 14 amino acids. CDR1 is LGHNA and CDR2 is YSLEER in the germline V gene. Trimming removed 0 bases from V and 5 bases from J, with 7 bases in between. The CDR3 loop reads CASSQDRGTGELFF. In DNA, the CDR3 is TGCGCCAGCAGCCAAGACAGGGGTACCGGGGAGCTGTTTTTT.